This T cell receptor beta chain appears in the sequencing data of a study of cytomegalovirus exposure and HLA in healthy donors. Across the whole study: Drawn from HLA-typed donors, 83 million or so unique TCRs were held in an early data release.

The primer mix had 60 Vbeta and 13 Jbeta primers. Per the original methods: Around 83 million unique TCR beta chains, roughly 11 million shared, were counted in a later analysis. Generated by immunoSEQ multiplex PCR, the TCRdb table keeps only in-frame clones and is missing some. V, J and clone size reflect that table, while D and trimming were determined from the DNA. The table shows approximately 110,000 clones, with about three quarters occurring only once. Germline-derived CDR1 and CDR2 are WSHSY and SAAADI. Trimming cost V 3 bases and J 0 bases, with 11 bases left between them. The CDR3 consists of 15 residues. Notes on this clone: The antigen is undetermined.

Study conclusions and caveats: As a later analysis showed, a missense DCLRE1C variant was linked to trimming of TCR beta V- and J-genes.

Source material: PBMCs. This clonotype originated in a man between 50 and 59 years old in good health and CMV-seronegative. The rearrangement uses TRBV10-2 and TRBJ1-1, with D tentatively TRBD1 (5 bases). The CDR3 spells CASSDPGLVNTEAFF. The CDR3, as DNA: TGCGCCAGCAGTGACCCAGGGCTAGTGAACACTGAAGCTTTCTTT.